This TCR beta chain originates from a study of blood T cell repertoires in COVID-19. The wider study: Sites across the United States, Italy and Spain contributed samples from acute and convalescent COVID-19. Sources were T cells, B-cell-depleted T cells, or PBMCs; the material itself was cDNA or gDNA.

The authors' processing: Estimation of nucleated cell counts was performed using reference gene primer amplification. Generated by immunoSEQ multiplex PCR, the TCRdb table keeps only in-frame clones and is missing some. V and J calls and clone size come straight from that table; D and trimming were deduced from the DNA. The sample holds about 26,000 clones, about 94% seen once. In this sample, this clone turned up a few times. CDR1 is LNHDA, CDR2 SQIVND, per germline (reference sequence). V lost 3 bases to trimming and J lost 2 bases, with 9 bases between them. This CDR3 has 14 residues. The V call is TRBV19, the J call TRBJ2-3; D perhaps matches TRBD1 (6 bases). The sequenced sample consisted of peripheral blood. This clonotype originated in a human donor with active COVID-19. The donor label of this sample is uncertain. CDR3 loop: CASSINRATDTQYF. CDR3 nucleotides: TGTGCCAGTAGTATTAACAGGGCCACAGATACGCAGTATTTT.